This TCR beta chain derives from a study of regulatory T cells in long-lasting Graves disease. Time point described: newly diagnosed GD, antithyroid drugs for less than 3 months. Following extraction of RNA from PBMCs, that RNA was used to make the TCR library. HTBI primers from iRepertoire and Arm-PCR of CDR3 regions yielded the TCR beta libraries. TCRdb reprocessed the multiplex PCR reads via MiXCR and lists one record per CDR3 protein. The table lists 400,000 to 550,000 distinct CDR3 sequences, about 15% of them singletons. Germline V gene data show CDR1 as MNHNS and CDR2 as SASEGT. The CDR3 totals 13 residues. Of note for this clonotype: A much larger clone differs from this one at a single base, so this may be a read error.

These sequences were also reported in another study, on T cells in Graves' hyperthyroidism and ophthalmopathy. Per that paper: Those with hyperthyroidism were 18 to 65 years old, newly diagnosed, and ill for under 2 months.

V is TRBV6-1 and J is TRBJ1-2, with D unresolved. The clonotype originates from a woman aged 25 to 39 with Graves disease. The sample consisted of peripheral blood mononuclear cells (PBMCs), taken at new diagnosis, from a patient treated with antithyroid drugs. The chain's CDR3 is CASRKVSPDGCTF. The CDR3 region has the DNA TGTGCCAGCAGGAAAGTGAGCCCTGATGGCTGCACCTTC.